This T cell receptor (beta chain) derives from a study of shared clonotypes between healthy human individuals. Method: immunoSEQ multiplex PCR; TCRdb's copy keeps in-frame clones and lacks some. Of more than 400,000 clones listed, around 96% were seen once; the top ten hold 0.05% to 0.07%. CDR3 length: 15 residues. Trimming at V came to 6 bases and at J to 4 bases, leaving 12 bases not matched to a gene. Germline CDR1 reads KGHSH; CDR2 reads LQKENI. This TCR was sampled from a woman aged 30 to 39 in good health. Material for sequencing was naive CD4+ T cells sorted from blood. Subset noted: CD45RA+ positively selected. This chain uses TRBV18 with TRBJ2-7; 7 bases are shared with TRBD2. CDR3 sequence reads: CASSYGAGAWYEQYF. Written as DNA, the CDR3 is TGTGCCAGCTCTTATGGGGCGGGAGCGTGGTACGAGCAGTACTTC. The full variable domain, rest sourced from reference TRBV18 and TRBJ2-7, is NAGVMQNPRHLVRRRGQEARLRCSPMKGHSHVYWYRQLPEEGLKFMVYLQKENIIDESGMPKERFSAEFPKEGPSILRIQQVVRGDSAAYFCASSYGAGAWYEQYFGPGTRLTVT.